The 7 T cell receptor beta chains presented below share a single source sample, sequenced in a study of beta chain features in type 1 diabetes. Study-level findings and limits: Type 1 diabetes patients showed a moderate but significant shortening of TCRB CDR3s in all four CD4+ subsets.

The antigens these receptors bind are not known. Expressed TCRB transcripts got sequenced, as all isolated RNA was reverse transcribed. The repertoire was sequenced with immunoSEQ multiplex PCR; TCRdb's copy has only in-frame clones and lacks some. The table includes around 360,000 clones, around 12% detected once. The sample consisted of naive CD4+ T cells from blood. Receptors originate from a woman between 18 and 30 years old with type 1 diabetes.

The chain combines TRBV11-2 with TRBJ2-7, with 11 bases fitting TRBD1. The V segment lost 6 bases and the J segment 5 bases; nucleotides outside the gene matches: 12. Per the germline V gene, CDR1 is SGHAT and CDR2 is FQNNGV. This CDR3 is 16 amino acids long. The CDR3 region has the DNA TGTGCCAGCAGGTCAATTAAGGGACAGGGGGTGCACGAGCAGTACTTC. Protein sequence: CASRSIKGQGVHEQYF. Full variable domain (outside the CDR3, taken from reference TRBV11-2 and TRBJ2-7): EAGVAQSPRYKIIEKRQSVAFWCNPISGHATLYWYQQILGQGPKLLIQFQNNGVVDDSQLPKDRFSAERLKGVDSTLKIQPAKLEDSAVYLCASRSIKGQGVHEQYFGPGTRLTVT.

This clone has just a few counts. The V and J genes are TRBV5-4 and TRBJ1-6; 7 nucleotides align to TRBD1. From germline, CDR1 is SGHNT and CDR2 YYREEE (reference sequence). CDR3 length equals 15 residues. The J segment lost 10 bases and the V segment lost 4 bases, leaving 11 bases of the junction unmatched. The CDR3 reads CASSATDRVRSPLHF. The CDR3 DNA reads TGTGCCAGCAGCGCCACTGACAGGGTCCGATCACCCCTCCACTTT.

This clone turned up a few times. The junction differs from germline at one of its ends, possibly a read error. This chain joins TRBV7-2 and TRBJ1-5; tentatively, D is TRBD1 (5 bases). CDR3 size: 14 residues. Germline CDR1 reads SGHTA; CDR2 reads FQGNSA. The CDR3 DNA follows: TGTGCCAGCAGGTTAGGTCAGGGAAATCAGCCCCAGCATTTT. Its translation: CASRLGQGNQPQHF. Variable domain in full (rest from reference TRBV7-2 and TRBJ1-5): GAGVSQSPSNKVTEKGKDVELRCDPISGHTALYWYRQSLGQGLEFLIYFQGNSAPDKSGLPSDRFSAERTGGSVSTLTIQRTQQEDSAVYLCASRLGQGNQPQHFGDGTRLSIL.

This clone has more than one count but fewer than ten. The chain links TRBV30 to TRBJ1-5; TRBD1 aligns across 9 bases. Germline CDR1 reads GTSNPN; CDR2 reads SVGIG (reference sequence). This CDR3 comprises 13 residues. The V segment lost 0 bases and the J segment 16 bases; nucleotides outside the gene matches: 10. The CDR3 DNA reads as TGTGCCTGGAGTGTACCGGGGACAGGGAGGTTTCATTTT. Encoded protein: CAWSVPGTGRFHF. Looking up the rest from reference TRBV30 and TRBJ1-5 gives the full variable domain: SQTIHQWPATLVQPVGSPLSLECTVEGTSNPNLYWYRQAAGRGLQLLFYSVGIGQISSEVPQNLSASRPQDRQFILSSKKLLLSDSGFYLCAWSVPGTGRFHFGDGTRLSIL.

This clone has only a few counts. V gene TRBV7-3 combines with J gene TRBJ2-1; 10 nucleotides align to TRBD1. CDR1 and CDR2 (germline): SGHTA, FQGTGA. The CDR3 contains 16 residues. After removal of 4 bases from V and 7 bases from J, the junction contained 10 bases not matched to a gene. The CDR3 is CASSYLSGTGDNEQFF. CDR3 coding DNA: TGTGCCAGCAGCTACCTCTCCGGGACAGGGGATAATGAGCAGTTCTTC.

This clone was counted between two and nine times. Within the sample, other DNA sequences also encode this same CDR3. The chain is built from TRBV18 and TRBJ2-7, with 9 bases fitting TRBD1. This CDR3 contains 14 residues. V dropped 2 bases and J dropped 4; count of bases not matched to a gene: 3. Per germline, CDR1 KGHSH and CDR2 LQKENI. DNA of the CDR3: TGTGCCAGCTCACCAGGGACAGGGAATTACGAGCAGTACTTC. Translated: CASSPGTGNYEQYF.

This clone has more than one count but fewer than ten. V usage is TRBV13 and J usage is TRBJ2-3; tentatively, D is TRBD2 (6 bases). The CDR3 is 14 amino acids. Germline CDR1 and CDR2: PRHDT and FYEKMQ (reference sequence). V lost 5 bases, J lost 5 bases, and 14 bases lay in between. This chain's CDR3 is CASSRAGMGDTQYF. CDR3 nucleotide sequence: TGTGCCAGCAGCAGGGCGGGAATGGGAGATACGCAGTATTTT. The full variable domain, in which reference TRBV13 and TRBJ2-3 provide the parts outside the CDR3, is AAGVIQSPRHLIKEKRETATLKCYPIPRHDTVYWYQQGPGQDPQFLISFYEKMQSDKGSIPDRFSAQQFSDYHSELNMSSLELGDSALYFCASSRAGMGDTQYFGPGTRLTVL.